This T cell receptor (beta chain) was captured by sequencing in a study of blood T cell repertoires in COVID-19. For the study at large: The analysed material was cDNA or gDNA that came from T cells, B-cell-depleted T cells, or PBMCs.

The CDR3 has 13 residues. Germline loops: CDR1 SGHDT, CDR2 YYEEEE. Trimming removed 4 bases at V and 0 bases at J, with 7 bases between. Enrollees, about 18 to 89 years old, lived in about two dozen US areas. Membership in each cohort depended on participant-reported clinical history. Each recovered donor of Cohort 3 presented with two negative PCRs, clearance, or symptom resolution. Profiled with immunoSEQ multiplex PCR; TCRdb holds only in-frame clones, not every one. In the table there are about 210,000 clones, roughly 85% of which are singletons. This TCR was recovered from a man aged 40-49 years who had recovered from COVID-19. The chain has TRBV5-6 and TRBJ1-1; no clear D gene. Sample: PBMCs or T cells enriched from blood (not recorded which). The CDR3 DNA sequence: TGTGCCAGCAGCAAGACTGTGAACACTGAAGCTTTCTTT. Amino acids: CASSKTVNTEAFF.